Shown below are 4 T cell receptor beta chains from a single sample sequenced in a study of blood T cells in healthy people across ages (dated by TCRdb to 2015 to 2017). The library was made by 5' RACE. The sample was run on an Illumina HiSeq 2500. The second PCR ran for about 7 to 11 cycles and used a J-beta primer mix along with a sample-barcoded 5' primer. TCRdb took the public reads, trimmed them with fastp at Q25, ran MiXCR for clone calling and kept in-frame beta chains. All rows with the same CDR3 protein become a single entry with the most common DNA and genes. The sample contains 750,000 or so distinct CDR3 sequences, roughly 25% of them found a single time. The ten top clones hold roughly 9% of the sample. The same data also contributed to another study, on T cells of mothers and their children.

What was sequenced was blood. Receptors originate from a boy between 10 and 17 years old in good health.

This clonotype was picked up a small number of times. The chain links TRBV6-1 to TRBJ2-5; 16 bases align to TRBD2. The germline V gene has CDR1 MNHNS and CDR2 SASEGT. The CDR3 length is 18 residues. Germline trimming cut 3 bases from V and 0 bases from J; bases unmatched to any gene: 4. The CDR3 sequence is CASSEGLAGGMYQETQYF. In nucleotides, the CDR3 is TGTGCCAGCAGTGAGGGACTAGCGGGAGGGATGTACCAAGAGACCCAGTACTTC.

A few counts support this clonotype. The chain couples TRBV10-3 to TRBJ2-3; D gene unclear. The CDR3 has 16 amino acids. From germline, CDR1 is ENHRY and CDR2 SYGVKD. Trimming pared 3 bases from V and 4 bases from J, leaving 17 bases between. This chain's CDR3 is CAISEPKTVKSDTQYF. CDR3 in DNA: TGTGCCATCAGTGAACCGAAGACCGTTAAATCAGATACGCAGTATTTT.

This clonotype occurred a few times. The V call is TRBV15, the J call TRBJ2-1; 7 bases are a match to TRBD1. J was trimmed by 7 bases and V by 5 bases; bases with no gene match: 8. The CDR3 contains 14 residues. Germline loops: CDR1 LNHNV, CDR2 YYDKDF (reference sequence). The CDR3 protein is CATSPTGTDNEQFF. In nucleotides, the CDR3 is TGTGCCACCAGCCCGACCGGGACAGATAATGAGCAGTTCTTC.

The rearrangement joins TRBV2 to TRBJ1-6, with 7 positions matching TRBD1. The length of the CDR3 is 14 residues. Losses at the gene ends were 9 bases for V and 9 bases for J; bases not matched to a gene: 11. Looked up from germline, CDR1 is SNHLY and CDR2 is FYNNEI. The CDR3 spells CARSTGPIRSPLHF. In nucleotides, the CDR3 is TGTGCCAGATCGACAGGGCCGATACGTTCACCCCTCCACTTT.